The 20 T cell receptor gamma chains below all came from one sample that was sequenced in a study of gamma delta lymphoproliferative disorders and STAT genes. The receptor sequences were amplified from genomic DNA of peripheral blood mononuclear cells. TCRdb ran CATT on the multiplex PCR reads. The sample records 1,000 to 1,500 gamma-chain clones, approximately 8% being singletons. The sequencing input was blood. These receptors came from a human donor with gamma-delta T-cell large granular lymphocyte leukemia.

The gene calls are TRGV10 and TRGJP1. TCRdb records no J gene; here it was assigned by comparing the DNA to germline. TRGV10 carries the ORF label, with uncertain function. There are 14 residues in the CDR3. V shed 8 bases, J shed 3 bases, and the junction held 7 bases outside the gene matches. The CDR3 DNA reads TGTGCTGCGTGGACCCTATCCACTGGTTGGTTCAAGATATTT. Its protein is CAAWTLSTGWFKIF.

This clone is labeled medium-sized. The rearrangement joins TRGV10 to TRGJ1 or TRGJ2. The J gene was not available in TCRdb and was assigned here by matching the DNA to germline segments. TRGV10 has ORF status, its function being uncertain. The ends lost 8 bases at V and 5 bases at J; junction bases unmatched: 7. This CDR3 contains 12 residues. Here the CDR3 DNA reads TGTGCTGCGTGGGATTATGATTATAAGAAACTCTTT. Amino acid sequence: CAAWDYDYKKLF.

By sample share, this clone is medium-sized (0.01 to 0.1%). The chain carries TRGV4 and TRGJ1 or TRGJ2. As TCRdb names no J gene, one was assigned here on the basis of a DNA match to germline. After removal of 0 bases from V and 12 bases from J, the junction contained 8 bases not matched to a gene. This CDR3 is built from 12 residues. In germline, CDR1 is EGSTGY, CDR2 YDSYTSSV. CDR3 sequence reads: CATWDGFKGKLF. CDR3 nucleotides: TGTGCCACCTGGGATGGGTTCAAAGGGAAACTCTTT.

In its sample, this clone is medium-sized. CDR3 bases: TGTGCCACCTGGGATGCGTATACCACTGGTTGGTTCAAGATATTT. It encodes CATWDAYTTGWFKIF. The chain joins TRGV2 to TRGJP1. Germline matching of the DNA provided the J gene here, since TCRdb leaves it blank. Per germline, CDR1 EGSNGY and CDR2 YDSYNSKV. V lost 4 bases and J lost 0; bases outside the gene matches: 5. This CDR3 comprises 15 residues.

On this clone: The protein TCRdb lists belongs to a much larger clone and differs from this DNA's translation at residue 11, which points to a read error; the protein shown is made from the DNA. The chain is built from TRGV8 and TRGJP1. TCRdb does not report a J gene; here it was assigned by matching the DNA to germline references. CDR3 size: 17 residues. Germline V gene lookup returns CDR1 VENAVY and CDR2 YDSYNSRV. The CDR3 spells CATWDRRGYTNGWFKIF. For the CDR3, the DNA is TGTGCCACCTGGGATAGGCGGGGATATACCAATGGTTGGTTCAAGATATTT.

Sample share makes this clone medium-sized (0.01 to 0.1%). The J gene is TRGJ1 or TRGJ2, the V gene TRGV11. No J segment appears in TCRdb, so it was assigned here by matching the sequence to germline. TRGV11 qualifies as an ORF whose function is uncertain. The CDR3 contains 13 residues. The ends lost 8 bases at V and 8 bases at J; junction bases unmatched: 12. CDR3 bases: TGTGCCTGCTGGAAAGCTGAAGGGGATAAGAAACTCTTT. It is translated as CACWKAEGDKKLF.

Judged by abundance, this clone is medium-sized (0.01 to 0.1%). The chain is built from TRGV4 and TRGJ1 or TRGJ2. TCRdb supplies no J gene; here it was assigned by aligning the nucleotide sequence to germline. The J segment lost 11 bases and the V segment lost 0 bases, leaving 7 bases of the junction unmatched. CDR3 size: 12 residues. CDR1 and CDR2 (germline): EGSTGY, YDSYTSSV. DNA for the CDR3: TGTGCCACCTGGGATGGGCGAAAGGAGAAACTCTTT. Its protein is CATWDGRKEKLF.

In its sample, this clone ranks as large. There is no J gene call, but TRGV2 is given as the V gene. Germline assignment: CDR1 EGSNGY and CDR2 YDSYNSKV. This CDR3 is built from 11 residues. As DNA, the CDR3 is TGTGCCACCTGGGACGGGCAAACCAGGGTCTTT. Protein product: CATWDGQTRVF.

Judged by abundance, this clone is medium-sized. This clone may be a read error of a much larger clone one base away. The genes are TRGV10 and TRGJP1. Here the J gene came from matching the DNA to germline, since TCRdb omits it. TRGV10 is flagged as an ORF with uncertain function. CDR3 length equals 20 residues. J gave up 7 bases and V 8 bases, and 29 bases lay outside the gene matches. CDR3 sequence (DNA): TGTGCTGCGTGGGATTACGGGGGGAGTGGGGGTAGGGTCGATGGTTGGTTCAAGATATTT. This encodes CAAWDYGGSGGRVDGWFKIF.

This clone is judged medium-sized. Other DNA sequences within the sample encode an identical CDR3. V and J are TRGV2 and TRGJP1. In the absence of a J gene in TCRdb, the DNA was matched to germline to assign it here. V gave up 4 bases and J gave up 6 bases; unmatched junction bases: 2. Germline V lookup: CDR1 EGSNGY, CDR2 YDSYNSKV. This CDR3 contains 12 residues. As DNA, the CDR3 is TGTGCCACCTGGGATGCTGGTTGGTTCAAGATATTT. Its protein product is CATWDAGWFKIF.

This clone has at least ten counts. This chain links TRGV4 with TRGJ1 or TRGJ2. The J gene was not available in TCRdb and was assigned here by matching the DNA to germline segments. Trimming removed 3 bases from V and 12 bases from J; junction bases left unmatched: 8. This CDR3 spans 11 amino acids. The germline gives CDR1 EGSTGY, CDR2 YDSYTSSV. Here the CDR3 reads CATWDSRAKLF. CDR3 DNA: TGTGCCACCTGGGATTCTCGAGCGAAACTCTTT.

This clone was observed at least ten times. V and J are TRGV8 and TRGJ1 or TRGJ2. TCRdb is silent on the J gene; assignment here came from matching the DNA to germline. Germline lookup yields CDR1 VENAVY and CDR2 YDSYNSRV. The CDR3 consists of 12 residues. V trimming: 1 base; J trimming: 7 bases; junction bases outside the gene matches: 4. The CDR3, as DNA: TGTGCCACCTGGGATAGAGAATATAAGAAACTCTTT. Its protein is CATWDREYKKLF.

This clone is termed medium-sized. The chain employs TRGV10 and TRGJP1. TCRdb supplies no J gene; here it was assigned by aligning the nucleotide sequence to germline. TRGV10 is known as an ORF, though its function is uncertain. The CDR3 length is 14 residues. V lost 8 bases and J lost 0; bases outside the gene matches: 4. Here the CDR3 reads CAAWVDTTGWFKIF. In nucleotides, the CDR3 is TGTGCTGCGTGGGTTGATACCACTGGTTGGTTCAAGATATTT.

The chain couples TRGV9 to TRGJ1 or TRGJ2. The J gene was missing in TCRdb and was found by matching the end of the DNA to germline. J was trimmed by 12 bases and V by 0 bases; bases with no gene match: 14. The CDR3 is 14 amino acids. Germline V lookup: CDR1 GITISATS, CDR2 ISYDGTV (reference sequence). As DNA, the CDR3 is TGTGCCTTGTGGGAGGTGCCAGGGCCAAACGGGAAACTCTTT. It yields the protein CALWEVPGPNGKLF.

Ten or more counts support this clone. The protein given by TCRdb reflects a much larger clone and differs at residue 10 from this DNA's translation, likely from a read error; the protein shown is the DNA's translation. The gene calls are TRGV2 and TRGJP2. TCRdb gives no J gene; it was assigned here by matching the DNA to germline. CDR1 and CDR2 from the germline V gene are EGSNGY and YDSYNSKV. The CDR3 sequence is 14 residues long. The CDR3 nucleotides are TGTGCCACCTGGGACTATTGTAGTGATCGGATCAAGACGTTT. It translates to CATWDYCSDRIKTF.

The chain is built from TRGV10 and TRGJP1. No J gene is reported in TCRdb; it was inferred here by comparing the DNA with germline. TRGV10 is treated as an ORF (open reading frame) with a function not yet certain. The CDR3 sequence is 18 residues long. The CDR3 DNA is TGTGCCGTGGGAACCATAAAGCGCAATCATACCACTGGTTGGTTCAAGATATTT. Translating it yields CAVGTIKRNHTTGWFKIF.

This clone was recorded a few times. The CDR3 loop reads CALWDLHLMGEELGKKIKVF. The CDR3, as DNA: TGTGCCTTGTGGGATCTCCACCTTATGGGGGAAGAGTTGGGCAAAAAAATCAAGGTATTT. This rearrangement joins TRGV9 to TRGJP. TCRdb leaves out the J gene; it was filled in here by matching the DNA to germline. Germline CDR1 is GITISATS and CDR2 is ISYDGTV (reference sequence). CDR3 length: 20 residues. Trimming cost V 4 bases and J 5 bases; bases outside gene matches: 17.

This clone is labeled medium-sized (0.01 to 0.1%). The chain employs TRGV2 and TRGJ1 or TRGJ2. The J gene comes from matching the DNA to germline here; TCRdb lacks it. CDR3 length: 14 amino acids. The germline CDR1 and CDR2 sequences are EGSNGY and YDSYNSKV. V was pared by 0 bases and J by 1 base, with 3 bases of the junction left unmatched. CDR3 protein: CATWDGHNYYKKLF. The DNA for the CDR3 is TGTGCCACCTGGGACGGGCATAATTATTATAAGAAACTCTTT.

By sample share, this clone is medium-sized. CDR3 in amino acids: CACWIRQNQDYYKKLF. The CDR3 nucleotides read TGTGCCTGCTGGATTAGGCAGAATCAGGATTATTATAAGAAACTCTTT. The chain uses TRGV11 and TRGJ1 or TRGJ2. The J gene is absent in TCRdb and was assigned here via DNA matching to germline. TRGV11 is an ORF; its function is uncertain. The V segment lost 1 base and the J segment 2 bases; nucleotides outside the gene matches: 8. The CDR3 length is 16 residues.

The chain employs TRGV4 and TRGJP2. TCRdb is silent on the J gene; assignment here came from matching the DNA to germline. Germline assignment: CDR1 EGSTGY and CDR2 YDSYTSSV. With 10 bases clipped from V and 7 bases from J, the junction kept 48 bases outside the gene matches. This CDR3 spans 25 amino acids. The CDR3 here is CATDNALFPFSDPWPPPCSDWIKTF. CDR3 DNA: TGTGCCACTGATAATGCTTTGTTCCCTTTTTCAGACCCATGGCCCCCACCATGCTCTGATTGGATCAAGACGTTT.